This T cell receptor (beta chain) derives from a study of identical twins. Findings and caveats of the study: Invariant MAIT and iNKT cells could partly confound zero-insertion analyses. Conclusions came from cross-sectional statistical analysis, not from following the same donors. Models came in too low on out-of-frame TCR alpha sharing in monozygotic twins. An excess of low generation probability was shown by twin-shared out-of-frame alpha sequences.

TCRdb used MiXCR to reprocess the 5' RACE reads, holding one entry per CDR3 protein. This repertoire shows around 280,000 distinct CDR3 sequences, more than 6.5% found once; its top ten account for around 2.1%. Germline loops: CDR1 KGHDR, CDR2 SFDVKD. With V trimmed by 2 bases and J by 5 bases, 5 bases remained unmatched. The CDR3 consists of 15 residues. This clonotype was seen many times. What it recognizes is unknown. The data also belong to a second study, concerning yellow fever vaccine responses in identical twins.

Sequenced: memory (CD45RO+) T cells sorted from blood. The sequence derives from a woman between 18 and 29 years old in good health. The J gene is TRBJ2-5, the V gene TRBV24-1, with TRBD2 matching over 9 bases. CDR3 bases: TGTGCCACCAGTGATTGGGGACTAGCTGGGGAGACCCAGTACTTC. It yields the protein CATSDWGLAGETQYF.